This T cell receptor beta chain was identified in a study of T cell changes during pregnancy in multiple sclerosis. Germline V gene sequence: CDR1 KGHSH, CDR2 LQKENI. The CDR3 spans 12 residues. Trimming removed 6 bases at V and 5 bases at J, with 10 bases between. Produced via immunoSEQ multiplex PCR; TCRdb's table is partial and in-frame only. This sample has fewer than 110,000 clones; less than 95% occur once, and the top ten carry more than 0.65%. Sequenced here: peripheral blood, sampled in the third trimester of pregnancy. This TCR derives from a female donor in good health, enrolled as a control in a pregnancy study. The gene calls are TRBV18 and TRBJ2-5; no firm D call. The DNA of the CDR3 is TGTGCCAGCTCCCCGGCCGGGGAGACCCAGTACTTC. It is translated as CASSPAGETQYF.